The 18 T cell receptor beta chains listed next were all sequenced from one sample in a study of blood T cell repertoires in COVID-19. The repertoire was sequenced with immunoSEQ multiplex PCR; TCRdb's copy has only in-frame clones and lacks some. The sample gives a few hundred thousand clones, about 90% of which show up once; roughly 1% is in the top ten. The sequenced sample was PBMCs or T cells enriched from blood (not recorded which). These receptors all stem from a woman aged 25 to 39 who had recovered from COVID-19.

The chain carries TRBV5-1 and TRBJ1-2, with D unresolved. Deletions cut 0 bases from V and 7 bases from J, with 10 bases between. CDR3 length equals 13 residues. From germline, CDR1 is SGHRS and CDR2 YFSETQ. The DNA of the CDR3 is TGCGCCAGCAGCTTGGGAGATTTCGCTGGCTACACCTTC. Its protein product is CASSLGDFAGYTF.

The chain employs TRBV19 and TRBJ1-5, with 9 nucleotides matching TRBD1. Germline V gives CDR1 LNHDA, CDR2 SQIVND (reference sequence). The CDR3 length is 17 residues. J gave up 5 bases and V 7 bases, and 15 bases lay outside the gene matches. The CDR3: CASNVHWDRAGDQPQHF. The CDR3 DNA follows: TGTGCCAGTAACGTTCACTGGGACAGGGCGGGAGATCAGCCCCAGCATTTT. Full variable domain (remainder filled in from reference TRBV19 and TRBJ1-5): DGGITQSPKYLFRKEGQNVTLSCEQNLNHDAMYWYRQDPGQGLRLIYYSQIVNDFQKGDIAEGYSVSREKKESFPLTVTSAQKNPTAFYLCASNVHWDRAGDQPQHFGDGTRLSIL.

This chain uses TRBV2 with TRBJ1-2, with a weak D call TRBD1 (6 bases). This CDR3 is 15 amino acids long. V gave up 2 bases and J gave up 4 bases, with 14 bases separating them. Germline CDR1 is SNHLY and CDR2 is FYNNEI. The CDR3 coding sequence is TGTGCCAGCAGTGAAAAACAGGGTGGGCCCTATGGCTACACCTTC. Amino acids: CASSEKQGGPYGYTF.

This clone was recorded a few times. For the CDR3, the DNA is TGCGCCAGCAGCCCCAGCGGCAGGGGATACGAGCAGTACTTC. Its translation is CASSPSGRGYEQYF. This rearrangement joins TRBV5-1 to TRBJ2-7; TRBD1 is a possible D gene (6 bases). Trimming took 4 bases from V and 4 from J, leaving 15 bases between them. Germline CDR1 SGHRS, CDR2 YFSETQ. The CDR3 contains 14 residues.

V and J are TRBV5-4 and TRBJ2-1, with 10 bases fitting TRBD2. Trimming removed 5 bases from V and 0 bases from J; junction bases left unmatched: 5. The CDR3 loop spans 16 amino acids. CDR1 is SGHNT and CDR2 is YYREEE in the germline V gene (reference sequence). CDR3 sequence (DNA): TGTGCCAGCAGTGGACTAGCGGAAAGCTCCTACAATGAGCAGTTCTTC. Translating gives CASSGLAESSYNEQFF.

CDR3 region: CASSWGQSDSPLHF. The CDR3 DNA sequence: TGTGCCAGCAGCTGGGGACAAAGCGATTCACCCCTCCACTTT. V gene TRBV7-2 combines with J gene TRBJ1-6; D may be TRBD1 (6 bases). The CDR3 sequence is 14 residues long. V shed 4 bases and J shed 8 bases, with 12 bases lying between them. Germline loops: CDR1 SGHTA, CDR2 FQGNSA.

The CDR3 sequence is CASSQDWRGATDTQYF. CDR3 nucleotides: TGTGCCAGCAGCCAAGATTGGCGGGGGGCCACAGATACGCAGTATTTT. This rearrangement joins TRBV3-1 (or the pseudogene TRBV3-2) to TRBJ2-3; 8 bases are a match to TRBD2. Germline lookup yields CDR1 LGHDT and CDR2 YNNKEL (reference sequence). V trimming: 0 bases; J trimming: 2 bases; junction bases outside the gene matches: 4. This CDR3 spans 16 amino acids.

CDR3 residues: CASSLWTTSNQPQHF. The CDR3 region has the DNA TGTGCCAGCAGCTTGTGGACAACTAGCAATCAGCCCCAGCATTTT. This rearrangement joins TRBV7-2 to TRBJ1-5, with D maybe TRBD1 (5 bases). Germline CDR1 SGHTA, CDR2 FQGNSA. This CDR3 spans 15 amino acids. Trimming took off 3 bases at V and 0 bases at J, with 9 bases between the two ends.

This clone was detected a few times. J is TRBJ2-6 and V is TRBV27, with a possible D match to TRBD1 (6 bases). The V end was cut by 5 bases, the J end by 0 bases, with 11 bases between. This CDR3 comprises 16 residues. Germline CDR1 and CDR2: MNHEY and SMNVEV (reference sequence). CDR3 in amino acids: CASSPLQGSGANVLTF. The CDR3 DNA is TGTGCCAGCAGTCCATTACAGGGCTCTGGGGCCAACGTCCTGACTTTC.

The chain uses TRBV7-9 and TRBJ2-1; 9 bases align to TRBD2. Trimming at V came to 1 base and at J to 7 bases, leaving 5 bases not matched to a gene. Germline V gene sequence: CDR1 SEHNR, CDR2 FQNEAQ (reference sequence). The CDR3 runs 15 residues. The CDR3 sequence: CASSLGGGAWNEQFF. The CDR3 region has the DNA TGTGCCAGCAGCTTAGGCGGGGGGGCGTGGAATGAGCAGTTCTTC.

The chain uses TRBV9 and TRBJ2-5; TRBD1 agrees at 7 bases. The ends lost 7 bases at V and 1 base at J; junction bases unmatched: 7. Germline V gene data show CDR1 as SGDLS and CDR2 as YYNGEE. The CDR3 is 14 amino acids. CDR3 sequence: CASGPQGVQETQYF. In DNA, the CDR3 is TGTGCCAGCGGGCCTCAGGGGGTCCAAGAGACCCAGTACTTC.

CDR3 coding DNA: TGTGCCAGCAGCTCAGGAGGGATTTACTCTGGAAACACCATATATTTT. It yields the protein CASSSGGIYSGNTIYF. The chain joins TRBV5-4 to TRBJ1-3; D call uncertain. This CDR3 is 16 amino acids long. Germline CDR1 and CDR2: SGHNT and YYREEE (reference sequence). The V and J ends lost 3 bases and 0 bases respectively, with 13 bases between them.

This clone was observed a handful of times. The genes are TRBV28 and TRBJ2-7; 9 nucleotides agree with TRBD1. CDR3 length: 15 residues. The V gene end was trimmed by 6 bases and the J gene end by 5 bases; junction bases not matched to a gene: 11. In germline, CDR1 is MDHEN, CDR2 SYDVKM. CDR3 bases: TGTGCCAGCAGCCCCCATAGAAGGACAGGGGACGAGCAGTACTTC. Translating gives CASSPHRRTGDEQYF.

The gene calls are TRBV14 and TRBJ1-2; the match to TRBD1 covers 8 bases. J gave up 8 bases and V 3 bases, and 23 bases lay outside the gene matches. This CDR3 comprises 19 residues. Germline CDR1 SGHDN, CDR2 FVKESK. CDR3 sequence: CASSHGPGGTGLFSLGYTF. The CDR3, as DNA: TGTGCCAGCAGCCACGGGCCAGGGGGCACAGGGCTATTCTCTTTAGGCTACACCTTC.

With respect to this clone: This sequence may be a read error, since a much larger clone differs from it by one base. Other DNA sequences from this sample encode an identical CDR3 as well. The DNA of the CDR3 is TGTGCCAGCAGCCCGGGGGGCGGGGAGCTGTTTTTT. Translated: CASSPGGGELFF. The V and J genes are TRBV11-2 and TRBJ2-2, with 7 bases matching TRBD2. The junction had 1 base not matched to a gene; V was cut back by 5 bases and J by 7 bases. Per germline, CDR1 SGHAT and CDR2 FQNNGV. CDR3 length: 12 residues.

The rearrangement links TRBV9 to TRBJ2-1; weak D call: TRBD2 (6 bases). The CDR3 runs 16 residues. The V end was cut by 3 bases, the J end by 0 bases, with 13 bases between. Germline V gene sequence: CDR1 SGDLS, CDR2 YYNGEE. DNA of the CDR3: TGTGCCAGCAGCGCCCAGCGGGCCCTCTCCTACAATGAGCAGTTCTTC. Translated, it gives CASSAQRALSYNEQFF.

This clone appeared once. V gene TRBV9 combines with J gene TRBJ1-6; D gene unclear. The V end lost 4 bases, the J end lost 0 bases, and 14 bases lay between the germline ends. Germline CDR1 SGDLS, CDR2 YYNGEE. This CDR3 region has 17 residues. The CDR3 nucleotides are TGTGCCAGCAGCCCCCGAGGCGGGGTCTCCTATAATTCACCCCTCCACTTT. Its protein product is CASSPRGGVSYNSPLHF.

This chain connects TRBV5-5 to TRBJ2-7; D possibly corresponds to TRBD2 (6 bases). The germline CDR1 and CDR2 sequences are SGHKS and YYEKEE (reference sequence). The CDR3 is 16 residues long. Trimming removed 4 bases at V and 4 bases at J, with 21 bases between. CDR3 coding DNA: TGTGCCAGCAGCCCAAGGACCGGGACTGAACCTTACGAGCAGTACTTC. Translating gives CASSPRTGTEPYEQYF.